This T cell receptor beta chain was captured by sequencing in a study of technical replicates of blood from four donors. Clones were sequenced by immunoSEQ multiplex PCR, and TCRdb holds only the in-frame ones, with some missing. The sample has 70,000 to 85,000 clones; about 97% are singletons. The CDR3 spans 15 residues. J gave up 4 bases and V 8 bases, and 8 bases lay outside the gene matches. Germline CDR1 is LNHDA and CDR2 is SQIVND (reference sequence). The V gene is TRBV19, the J gene TRBJ2-2, with TRBD2 identical over 9 bases. This receptor was obtained from a human donor in good health. The sequenced material came from T cells isolated from PBMCs. CDR3 nucleotides: TGTGCCAGTCGCCCTTGGCGGGGGGGCACCGGGGAGCTGTTTTTT. The encoded protein is CASRPWRGGTGELFF.